The 28 T cell receptor beta chains presented below share a single source sample, sequenced in a study of vaccination and CD4 T cells after COVID-19. Regarding treatment: approximately nine-day PBMC culture with coronavirus spike peptide pools or control peptides (ViraFEST assay). During the years 2011-2018, before the COVID-19 pandemic, the unexposed donor's CD4+ T cells were collected. Their recognized antigens are unknown. Cultured CD4+ T-cell DNA underwent Oncomine TCR Beta short-read sequencing. TCRdb fed the PCR reads into MiXCR, producing one record per CDR3 protein. Seen here are a few thousand distinct CDR3 sequences, more than 25% observed once, and the top ten hold approximately 50%. Material for sequencing was CD4+ T cells from blood, cultured in vitro. The receptors were gathered from a human donor in good health.

The chain recombines TRBV7-9 with TRBJ1-5, with 9 bases matching TRBD1. CDR3 size: 14 residues. Germline-derived CDR1 and CDR2 are SEHNR and FQNEAQ (reference sequence). V shed 5 bases, J shed 5 bases, and the junction held 4 bases outside the gene matches. The CDR3 region has the DNA TGTGCCAGCAGCCTGACAGGGGGTGATCAGCCCCAGCATTTT. Protein sequence: CASSLTGGDQPQHF.

The chain carries TRBV5-1 and TRBJ2-5, with D unresolved. The germline V gene encodes CDR1 SGHRS and CDR2 YFSETQ. The V gene lost 5 bases and the J gene lost 1 base, with 9 bases spanning the gap. The CDR3 consists of 13 residues. The CDR3 DNA reads TGCGCCAGCAGAAGAAGTCTCCAAGAGACCCAGTACTTC. Protein: CASRRSLQETQYF.

In its sample, this clonotype was seen a few times. At one end the junction does not follow the germline gene, possibly because of a read error. The genes are TRBV7-3 and TRBJ1-1; D unresolved. The CDR3 is 14 amino acids. Germline CDR1 SGHTA, CDR2 FQGTGA. The CDR3 loop reads CASSQSSGGSEAFF. The CDR3 DNA follows: TGTGCCAGCAGCCAATCTTCAGGAGGGTCTGAGGCTTTCTTT.

This clonotype was counted a few times. The rearrangement uses TRBV20-1 and TRBJ2-1; 9 nucleotides line up with TRBD2. V was pared by 6 bases and J by 2 bases, with 5 bases of the junction left unmatched. Per the germline V gene, CDR1 is DFQATT and CDR2 is SNEGSKA (reference sequence). This CDR3 is built from 14 residues. CDR3 DNA sequence: TGCAGTGCCTTTCCTAGCGGGGCCTACAATGAGCAGTTCTTC. Its translation: CSAFPSGAYNEQFF.

V and J are TRBV19 and TRBJ1-1, with TRBD1 matching 8 bases. The J segment lost 4 bases and the V segment lost 3 bases, leaving 13 bases of the junction unmatched. The germline V gene encodes CDR1 LNHDA and CDR2 SQIVND (reference sequence). This CDR3 comprises 17 residues. CDR3 DNA sequence: TGTGCCAGTAGTATCCAGGGGGCCCCGAGGCGGGGCACTGAAGCTTTCTTT. Protein: CASSIQGAPRRGTEAFF.

CDR3 loop: CASSPVVEGTQYF. In DNA form, the CDR3 reads TGTGCCAGCAGCCCAGTGGTTGAGGGGACCCAGTACTTC. The rearrangement links TRBV7-3 to TRBJ2-5, with a weak D call TRBD2 (5 bases). Looked up from germline, CDR1 is SGHTA and CDR2 is FQGTGA. V shed 5 bases and J shed 7 bases, with 14 bases lying between them. The CDR3 contains 13 residues.

This clonotype was counted only a few times. The chain uses TRBV7-2 and TRBJ1-6; 9 bases align to TRBD1. V shed 6 bases and J 7 bases; nucleotides not matched to a gene: 7. This CDR3 region has 15 residues. Germline CDR1 is SGHTA and CDR2 is FQGNSA. CDR3 nucleotides: TGTGCCAGCAGTCCCCAGGACAGGGGAAATTCACCCCTCCACTTT. Encoded protein: CASSPQDRGNSPLHF.

This clonotype was seen a few times. This chain uses TRBV11-2 with TRBJ2-7; 7 positions agree with TRBD2. In germline, CDR1 is SGHAT, CDR2 FQNNGV. V lost 5 bases and J lost 6; bases outside the gene matches: 13. The CDR3 contains 15 residues. The CDR3 DNA follows: TGTGCCAGCAGCATCCGGGACTATTCGTTTCCCGAGCAGTACTTC. Protein: CASSIRDYSFPEQYF. Using reference TRBV11-2 and TRBJ2-7 for the parts outside the CDR3, the full variable domain is EAGVAQSPRYKIIEKRQSVAFWCNPISGHATLYWYQQILGQGPKLLIQFQNNGVVDDSQLPKDRFSAERLKGVDSTLKIQPAKLEDSAVYLCASSIRDYSFPEQYFGPGTRLTVT.

This rearrangement joins TRBV11-3 to TRBJ2-7; D remains ambiguous. The CDR3 is 13 residues long. V shed 1 base and J shed 2 bases, with 6 bases lying between them. Germline values: CDR1 SGHNT, CDR2 YENEEA. CDR3 sequence: CASSLAATYEQYF. CDR3 bases: TGTGCCAGCAGCTTAGCCGCAACCTACGAGCAGTACTTC.

This clonotype is medium-sized (0.01 to 0.1%) within its sample. The chain joins TRBV15 to TRBJ1-1; the D is unclear. In germline, CDR1 is LNHNV, CDR2 YYDKDF (reference sequence). The ends were cut back, 2 bases at V and 1 base at J, with 11 bases in the middle. The CDR3 has 15 amino acids. CDR3 nucleotides: TGTGCCACCAGCAGATCTCTGCCAGGGAACACTGAAGCTTTCTTT. This codes for CATSRSLPGNTEAFF.

This chain uses TRBV12-3 or TRBV12-4 with TRBJ1-2; tentatively, D is TRBD1 (6 bases). CDR3 size: 15 residues. The V and J ends lost 7 bases and 3 bases respectively, with 18 bases between them. The CDR3, as DNA: TGTGCCAGCATTGGTACAGGGAGGCCTGACTATGGCTACACCTTC. Translation gives CASIGTGRPDYGYTF.

The chain recombines TRBV5-4 with TRBJ2-7; 8 bases are a match to TRBD2. Unmatched junction bases numbered 22, after V lost 3 bases and J lost 5 bases. The CDR3 extends over 19 amino acids. Germline V lookup: CDR1 SGHNT, CDR2 YYREEE (reference sequence). The CDR3 sequence is CASSSTLALLTSAYHEQYF. CDR3 nucleotides: TGTGCCAGCAGCTCAACACTGGCTCTGTTGACTAGCGCCTACCACGAGCAGTACTTC. Variable domain in full (rest from reference TRBV5-4 and TRBJ2-7): ETGVTQSPTHLIKTRGQQVTLRCSSQSGHNTVSWYQQALGQGPQFIFQYYREEENGRGNFPPRFSGLQFPNYSSELNVNALELDDSALYLCASSSTLALLTSAYHEQYFGPGTRLTVT.

This clonotype counts as large. The J gene is TRBJ1-2, the V gene TRBV19; TRBD1 aligns across 7 bases. There are 15 residues in the CDR3. V lost 4 bases and J lost 8; bases outside the gene matches: 13. CDR1 and CDR2 (germline): LNHDA, SQIVND (reference sequence). CDR3 protein: CASSTQPRQGNGYTF. The CDR3 nucleotides are TGTGCCAGTAGTACCCAACCCCGACAGGGAAACGGCTACACCTTC.

This chain links TRBV12-2 with TRBJ1-1; the table's D gene call, TRBD1, was not cross checked with the DNA. TRBV12-2 is shown as a pseudogene. The CDR3 is made up of 18 amino acids. The CDR3 DNA reads TGTGCAAGTCGCTTCCCCCACGTCGACAGGAGCTACAACACTGAAGCTTTCTTT. This translates into CASRFPHVDRSYNTEAFF.

The V call is TRBV5-1, the J call TRBJ2-1; a possible D gene is TRBD2 (6 bases). V was pared by 3 bases and J by 6 bases, with 10 bases between. Germline lookup yields CDR1 SGHRS and CDR2 YFSETQ. This CDR3 is built from 13 residues. The CDR3 region is CASSSATSNEQFF. DNA of the CDR3: TGCGCCAGCAGCTCGGCGACTAGCAATGAGCAGTTCTTC. Together with reference TRBV5-1 and TRBJ2-1, the CDR3 gives the full variable domain: KAGVTQTPRYLIKTRGQQVTLSCSPISGHRSVSWYQQTPGQGLQFLFEYFSETQRNKGNFPGRFSGRQFSNSRSEMNVSTLELGDSALYLCASSSATSNEQFFGPGTRLTVL.

The chain couples TRBV18 to TRBJ2-4, with 8 nucleotides matching TRBD1. The CDR3 has 15 residues. CDR1 and CDR2 from the germline V gene are KGHSH and LQKENI. The V and J ends lost 4 bases and 5 bases, in that order; junction bases with no gene match: 7. CDR3 loop: CASSQTTGGENIQYF. The DNA for the CDR3 is TGTGCCAGCTCACAAACCACAGGGGGTGAAAACATTCAGTACTTC.

V gene TRBV27 combines with J gene TRBJ2-4; TRBD1 aligns across 7 bases. Germline CDR1 is MNHEY and CDR2 is SMNVEV (reference sequence). This CDR3 spans 15 amino acids. The V segment lost 0 bases and the J segment 11 bases; nucleotides outside the gene matches: 10. DNA of the CDR3: TGTGCCAGCAGTTTATCGATCGGCCCGGGGACAGTTCAGTACTTC. It translates to CASSLSIGPGTVQYF.

The gene calls are TRBV4-1 and TRBJ2-2; 12 bases are shared with TRBD1. V lost 3 bases to trimming and J lost 4 bases; unmatched junction nucleotides: 6. Germline V gene lookup returns CDR1 MGHRA and CDR2 YSYEKL. There are 17 residues in the CDR3. DNA of the CDR3: TGCGCCAGCAGCCAGGGACAGGGGGCGGATCGCACCGGGGAGCTGTTTTTT. It encodes CASSQGQGADRTGELFF.

The chain combines TRBV28 with TRBJ2-1; 9 positions match TRBD1. The CDR3 extends over 19 amino acids. Germline CDR1 and CDR2: MDHEN and SYDVKM. The junction had 23 bases not matched to a gene; V was cut back by 4 bases and J by 10 bases. In DNA form, the CDR3 reads TGTGCCAGCAGTTACGGGATTGGACTAGACGGGTTTGGGACAGGGGAGCAGTTCTTC. Translation: CASSYGIGLDGFGTGEQFF.

This clonotype was recorded a few times. This chain joins TRBV5-4 and TRBJ2-7; no firm D call. Deletions cut 1 base from V and 5 bases from J, with 10 bases between. The CDR3 length is 13 residues. Germline loops: CDR1 SGHNT, CDR2 YYREEE (reference sequence). The CDR3 bases are TGTGCCAGCAGCTTGTACCAGACCAACGAGCAGTACTTC. It encodes CASSLYQTNEQYF.

This clonotype was counted a few times. The chain links TRBV10-3 to TRBJ2-7; D is tentatively TRBD1 or TRBD2 (6 bases each). The length of the CDR3 is 15 residues. Trimming removed 2 bases from V and 1 base from J, with 12 bases in between. From germline, CDR1 is ENHRY and CDR2 SYGVKD. CDR3 coding DNA: TGTGCCATCAGTGAGAGAGGGGGGTATTCCTACGAGCAGTACTTC. This translates into CAISERGGYSYEQYF.

This clonotype ranks as medium-sized. V usage is TRBV24-1 and J usage is TRBJ2-5; 9 nucleotides match TRBD1. Germline-derived CDR1 and CDR2 are KGHDR and SFDVKD. The V segment lost 5 bases and the J segment 4 bases; nucleotides outside the gene matches: 4. The CDR3 runs 14 residues. As DNA, the CDR3 is TGTGCCACCAGTGTACAGGGGGCTCGAGAGACCCAGTACTTC. It is translated as CATSVQGARETQYF.

The V and J genes are TRBV29-1 and TRBJ2-7; TRBD2 is a possible D gene (6 bases). V was trimmed by 7 bases and J by 3 bases, leaving 16 bases between them. Germline values: CDR1 SQVTM, CDR2 ANQGSEA. The CDR3 loop spans 13 amino acids. CDR3 amino acids: CSAGELGIYEQYF. In DNA form, the CDR3 reads TGCAGCGCGGGAGAACTAGGGATCTACGAGCAGTACTTC.

The rearrangement links TRBV28 to TRBJ2-1; 9 bases agree with TRBD2. With V trimmed by 3 bases and J by 4 bases, 7 bases remained unmatched. Germline V gives CDR1 MDHEN, CDR2 SYDVKM. The CDR3 has 16 residues. CDR3 sequence reads: CASSLVGGGVYNEQFF. DNA for the CDR3: TGTGCCAGCAGTTTGGTAGGCGGGGGGGTATACAATGAGCAGTTCTTC.

The chain employs TRBV28 and TRBJ1-2; D call uncertain. Germline V CDR1 and CDR2: MDHEN, SYDVKM. The CDR3 covers 15 residues. Trimming removed 2 bases from V and 0 bases from J, with 10 bases in between. DNA for the CDR3: TGTGCCAGCAGTTTAATCGGGGATACTAACTATGGCTACACCTTC. Amino acid sequence: CASSLIGDTNYGYTF.

This clonotype appeared once. This chain uses TRBV9 with TRBJ1-5; perhaps TRBD1 as D (5 bases). This CDR3 spans 14 amino acids. CDR1 and CDR2 (germline): SGDLS, YYNGEE. Trimming took off 1 base at V and 5 bases at J, with 10 bases between the two ends. The CDR3 DNA is TGTGCCAGCAGCGTAACGGGGACCGATCAGCCCCAGCATTTT. Its protein product is CASSVTGTDQPQHF. Based on the CDR3 plus reference TRBV9 and TRBJ1-5, the full variable domain is DSGVTQTPKHLITATGQRVTLRCSPRSGDLSVYWYQQSLDQGLQFLIQYYNGEERAKGNILERFSAQQFPDLHSELNLSSLELGDSALYFCASSVTGTDQPQHFGDGTRLSIL.

The V and J genes are TRBV19 and TRBJ1-1; 11 positions agree with TRBD1. Germline CDR1 and CDR2: LNHDA and SQIVND (reference sequence). V gave up 6 bases and J gave up 1 base; unmatched junction bases: 10. The CDR3 covers 17 residues. This chain's CDR3 is CASRYPGQGDRNTEAFF. CDR3 nucleotides: TGTGCCAGTAGATATCCGGGACAGGGGGATAGGAACACTGAAGCTTTCTTT.

This clonotype was observed a few times. The chain links TRBV18 to TRBJ1-1; D unresolved. V was cut by 8 bases and J by 4 bases, with 17 bases left in between. This CDR3 region has 14 residues. Germline V gene data show CDR1 as KGHSH and CDR2 as LQKENI. The DNA of the CDR3 is TGTGCCAGCACGCCGAGCCCGGGAGGCACTGAAGCTTTCTTT. Translating it yields CASTPSPGGTEAFF. The complete variable domain, with remaining parts taken from reference TRBV18 and TRBJ1-1, reads NAGVMQNPRHLVRRRGQEARLRCSPMKGHSHVYWYRQLPEEGLKFMVYLQKENIIDESGMPKERFSAEFPKEGPSILRIQQVVRGDSAAYFCASTPSPGGTEAFFGQGTRLTVV.